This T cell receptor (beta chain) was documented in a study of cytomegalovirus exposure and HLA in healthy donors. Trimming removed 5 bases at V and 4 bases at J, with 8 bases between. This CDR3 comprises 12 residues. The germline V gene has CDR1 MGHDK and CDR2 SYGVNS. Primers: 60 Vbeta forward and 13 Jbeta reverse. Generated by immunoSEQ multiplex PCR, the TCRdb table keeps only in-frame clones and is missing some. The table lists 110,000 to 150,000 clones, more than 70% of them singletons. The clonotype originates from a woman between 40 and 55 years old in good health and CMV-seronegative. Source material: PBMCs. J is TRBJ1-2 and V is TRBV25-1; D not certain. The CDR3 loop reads CASSLPGYGYTF. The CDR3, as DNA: TGTGCCAGCAGTCTACCCGGCTATGGCTACACCTTC.